Listed below are T cell receptor beta chains from one sample, sequenced in a study of brain T cells in children with intractable seizures. This table comes from immunoSEQ multiplex PCR, and its TCRdb copy is limited to in-frame clones, with some not included. This table has under 400,000 clones, 93% appearing once. The specimen was peripheral blood, collected 4 to 5 months after surgery. The receptors shown here come from a boy less than two years old with tuberous sclerosis and intractable seizures. Each CDR3 is given with its conserved first and last residue. A D gene is named only where the DNA matches it firmly. Clone size is given for some rows only: seen once, a few or many times, or a class if the clone is expanded.

V gene	J gene	D gene	clone size	CDR3 protein	CDR3 DNA
TRBV7-2	TRBJ1-2	-	-	CASSLDSGRGGGYTF	TGTGCCAGCAGCCTCGATTCGGGCAGGGGAGGAGGCTACACCTTC
TRBV5-1	TRBJ2-5	-	-	CASSPVSREAQETQYF	TGCGCCAGCAGCCCGGTTTCGAGGGAGGCGCAAGAGACCCAGTACTTC
TRBV30	TRBJ1-1	TRBD1	-	CAWKGQLNTEAFF	TGTGCCTGGAAGGGACAGTTGAACACTGAAGCTTTCTTT
TRBV4-1	TRBJ2-1	-	-	CASSHTAGEQFF	TGCGCCAGCAGCCATACCGCGGGAGAGCAGTTCTTC
TRBV27	TRBJ2-1	-	-	CASSRDTYNEQFF	TGTGCCAGCAGCCGAGACACCTACAATGAGCAGTTCTTC
TRBV6-5	TRBJ2-7	-	-	CASKPTTPSSYEQYF	TGTGCCAGCAAACCTACGACGCCCAGCTCCTACGAGCAGTACTTC
TRBV18	TRBJ1-6	-	-	CASSDEQGALHF	TGTGCCAGCTCAGACGAACAGGGAGCCCTCCACTTT
TRBV5-1	TRBJ2-7	TRBD2	-	CASSPSGRGAYEQYF	TGCGCCAGCAGCCCGTCGGGGCGGGGGGCCTACGAGCAGTACTTC
TRBV7-9	TRBJ2-3	-	-	CASSLGGEDTQYF	TGTGCCAGCAGCTTAGGGGGGGAGGATACGCAGTATTTT
TRBV19	TRBJ2-7	-	-	CASSIAGEDEQYF	TGTGCCAGTAGTATAGCGGGAGAGGACGAGCAGTACTTC
TRBV4-2	TRBJ2-7	-	-	CASSQPTNSYEQYF	TGTGCCAGCAGCCAGCCGACTAACTCCTACGAGCAGTACTTC
TRBV3-1/TRBV3-2	TRBJ2-5	-	-	CASSQDRQETQYF	TGTGCCAGCAGCCAAGATAGGCAGGAGACCCAGTACTTC
TRBV7-9	TRBJ1-6	-	-	CASSLNRDNSPLHF	TGTGCCAGCAGCCTAAATAGGGATAATTCACCCCTCCACTTT
TRBV6-5	TRBJ1-1	-	-	CASSWSLNTEAFF	TGTGCCAGCAGTTGGTCGTTGAACACTGAAGCTTTCTTT
TRBV27	TRBJ1-1	-	-	CASGPYRENTEAFF	TGTGCCAGCGGCCCCTATAGGGAGAACACTGAAGCTTTCTTT
TRBV9	TRBJ2-2	-	few	CASSGPGVGWTGELFF	TGTGCCAGCAGCGGACCCGGGGTTGGGTGGACCGGGGAGCTGTTTTTT
TRBV7-6	TRBJ1-4	TRBD1	-	CASSMDREPNEKLFF	TGTGCCAGCAGCATGGACAGGGAACCAAATGAAAAACTGTTTTTT
TRBV5-1	TRBJ2-3	-	-	CASSLVADTQYF	TGCGCCAGCAGCTTGGTGGCAGATACGCAGTATTTT
TRBV18	TRBJ2-7	TRBD1	-	CASSLGQGGSEQYF	TGTGCCAGCTCACTCGGACAGGGGGGATCCGAGCAGTACTTC
TRBV7-9	TRBJ1-6	-	once	CASSLENSPLHF	TGTGCCAGCAGCTTAGAAAATTCACCCCTCCACTTT